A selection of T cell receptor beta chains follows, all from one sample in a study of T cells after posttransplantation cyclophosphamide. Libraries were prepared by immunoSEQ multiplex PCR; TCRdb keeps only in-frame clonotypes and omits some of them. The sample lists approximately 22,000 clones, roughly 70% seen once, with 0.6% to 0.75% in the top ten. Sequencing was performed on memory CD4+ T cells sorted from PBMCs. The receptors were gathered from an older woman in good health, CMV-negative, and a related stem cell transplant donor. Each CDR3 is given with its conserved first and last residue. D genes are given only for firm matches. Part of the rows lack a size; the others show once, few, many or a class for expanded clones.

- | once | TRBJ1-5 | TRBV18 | CASSLSRQGDQPQHF | TGTGCCAGCTCCCTCTCCCGACAAGGGGATCAGCCCCAGCATTTT
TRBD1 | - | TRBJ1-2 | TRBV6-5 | CASRAGDRYGYTF | TGTGCCAGCCGCGCCGGGGACAGATATGGCTACACCTTC
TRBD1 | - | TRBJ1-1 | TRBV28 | CASSQDRGVTEAFF | TGTGCCAGCAGTCAGGACAGGGGGGTCACTGAAGCTTTCTTT
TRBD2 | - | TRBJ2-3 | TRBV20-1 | CSATPGLVEYF | TGCAGTGCTACGCCGGGACTAGTGGAGTATTTT
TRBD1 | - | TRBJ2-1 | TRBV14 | CASSQPRGLSSYNEQFF | TGTGCCAGCAGCCAACCGAGGGGGCTTAGCTCCTACAATGAGCAGTTCTTC
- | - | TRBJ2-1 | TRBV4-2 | CASSFNNEQFF | TGTGCCAGCAGCTTTAACAATGAGCAGTTCTTC
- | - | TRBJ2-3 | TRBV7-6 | CASSPRRGTDTQYF | TGTGCCAGCAGCCCCCGCAGGGGCACAGATACGCAGTATTTT
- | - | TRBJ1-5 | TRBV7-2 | CASSLASSNQPQHF | TGTGCCAGCAGCTTAGCCTCGAGCAATCAGCCCCAGCATTTT
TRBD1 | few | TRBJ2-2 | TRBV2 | CASTQDRGPYGTGELFF | TGTGCCAGCACCCAGGACAGGGGGCCGTACGGGACCGGGGAGCTGTTTTTT
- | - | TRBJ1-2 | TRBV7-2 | CASSPGGGARGYTF | TGTGCCAGCAGCCCCGGGGGAGGGGCACGGGGCTACACCTTC
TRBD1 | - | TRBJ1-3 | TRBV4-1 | CASSQRDSGNTIYF | TGCGCCAGCAGCCAACGGGACAGTGGAAACACCATATATTTT
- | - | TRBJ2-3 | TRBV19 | CASSIGNRVTDTQYF | TGTGCCAGTAGTATTGGTAACAGGGTCACAGATACGCAGTATTTT
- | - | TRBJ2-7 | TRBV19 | CATSGDTYEQYF | TGTGCCACCTCGGGGGATACCTACGAGCAGTACTTC
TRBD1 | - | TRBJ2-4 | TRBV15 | CATSTRGQALAKNIQYF | TGTGCCACCAGCACCCGCGGACAGGCTCTAGCCAAAAACATTCAGTACTTC
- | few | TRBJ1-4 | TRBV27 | CASTSGRGEKLFF | TGTGCCAGCACCTCCGGGAGGGGGGAAAAACTGTTTTTT
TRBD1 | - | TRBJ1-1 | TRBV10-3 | CAISYTGAKNTEAFF | TGTGCCATCAGTTATACAGGGGCCAAAAACACTGAAGCTTTCTTT
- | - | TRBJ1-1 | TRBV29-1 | CSVARSNTEAFF | TGCAGCGTTGCCAGGTCGAACACTGAAGCTTTCTTT
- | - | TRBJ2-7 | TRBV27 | CASSHNYEQYF | TGTGCCAGCAGCCACAATTACGAGCAGTACTTC
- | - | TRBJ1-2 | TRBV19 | CASSHLRGGRDYGYTF | TGTGCCAGTAGCCACCTTCGGGGGGGGCGCGACTATGGCTACACCTTC
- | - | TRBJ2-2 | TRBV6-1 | CASSETLGWGELFF | TGTGCCAGCAGTGAAACCCTAGGTTGGGGGGAGCTGTTTTTT
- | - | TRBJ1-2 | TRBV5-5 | CASSRERISYGYTF | TGTGCCAGCAGCCGGGAGCGGATATCCTATGGCTACACCTTC
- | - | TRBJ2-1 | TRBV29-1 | CSVVVAGFDEQFF | TGCAGCGTTGTAGTGGCAGGGTTTGATGAGCAGTTCTTC
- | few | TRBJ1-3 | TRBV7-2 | CASSLDQGNTIYF | TGTGCCAGCAGCTTAGATCAGGGAAACACCATATATTTT
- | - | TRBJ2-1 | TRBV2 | CASSETASSYNEQFF | TGTGCCAGCAGTGAAACGGCTAGCTCCTACAATGAGCAGTTCTTC
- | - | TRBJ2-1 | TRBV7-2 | CASTGLKFF | TGTGCCAGTACAGGGCTAAAGTTCTTC
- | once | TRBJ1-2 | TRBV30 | CAWSVTQARIHGYTF | TGTGCCTGGAGTGTAACCCAGGCCCGGATCCATGGCTACACCTTC
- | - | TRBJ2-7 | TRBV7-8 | CASSFLSRAPIGSEQYF | TGTGCCAGCAGTTTCTTGTCGAGGGCCCCGATCGGAAGCGAGCAGTACTTC
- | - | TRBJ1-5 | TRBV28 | CASSSGGLVRGYNQPQHF | TGTGCCAGCAGTTCTGGTGGTCTGGTCAGGGGCTACAATCAGCCCCAGCATTTT
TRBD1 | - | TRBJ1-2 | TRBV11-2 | CASSLDREVGYTF | TGTGCCAGCAGCTTGGACAGGGAGGTTGGCTACACCTTC
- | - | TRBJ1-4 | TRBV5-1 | CASSSGDSEKLFF | TGCGCCAGCAGCTCAGGAGACAGCGAAAAACTGTTTTTT
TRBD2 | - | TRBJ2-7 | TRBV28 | CASSFIGTSGGYEQYF | TGTGCCAGCAGTTTCATAGGGACTAGCGGGGGTTACGAGCAGTACTTC
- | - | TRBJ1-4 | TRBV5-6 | CASSLGFSRTNEKLFF | TGTGCCAGCAGCTTGGGATTTTCGAGGACTAATGAAAAACTGTTTTTT
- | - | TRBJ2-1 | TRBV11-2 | CASSATSRVYEQFF | TGTGCCAGCAGTGCGACATCGAGGGTCTATGAGCAGTTCTTC
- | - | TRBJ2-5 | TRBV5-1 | CASSQNPSGVRQETQYF | TGCGCCAGCAGCCAGAATCCATCAGGTGTCCGACAAGAGACCCAGTACTTC
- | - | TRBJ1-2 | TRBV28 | CASSQSGIRRVGYTF | TGTGCCAGCAGTCAGTCCGGGATTCGAAGAGTGGGCTACACCTTC